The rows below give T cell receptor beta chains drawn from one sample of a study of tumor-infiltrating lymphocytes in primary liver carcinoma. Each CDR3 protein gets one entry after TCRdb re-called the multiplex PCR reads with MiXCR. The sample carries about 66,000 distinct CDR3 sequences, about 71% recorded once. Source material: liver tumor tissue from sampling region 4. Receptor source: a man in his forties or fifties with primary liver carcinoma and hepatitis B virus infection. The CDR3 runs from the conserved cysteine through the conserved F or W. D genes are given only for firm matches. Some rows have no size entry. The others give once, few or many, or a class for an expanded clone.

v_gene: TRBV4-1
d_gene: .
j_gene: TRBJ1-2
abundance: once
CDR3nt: TGCGCCAGCAGCGAGGGAGGACCTAATAACTATGACTACGCCTTC
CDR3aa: CASSEGGPNNYDYAF

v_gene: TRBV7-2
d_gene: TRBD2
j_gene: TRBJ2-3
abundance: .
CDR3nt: TGTGCCAGCAGTCGTAGCGGGAGGGGGGGAGCGGAAGATACGCAGTATTTT
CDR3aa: CASSRSGRGGAEDTQYF

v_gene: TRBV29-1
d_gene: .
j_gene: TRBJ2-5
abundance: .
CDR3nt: TGCAGCGTTGATGAGGCAGGCGGAGAGACCCAGTACTTC
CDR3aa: CSVDEAGGETQYF

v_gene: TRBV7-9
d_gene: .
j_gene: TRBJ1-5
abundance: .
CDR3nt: TGTGCCAGCAGAACACATTTTGAGCCCCAGCATTTT
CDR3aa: CASRTHFEPQHF

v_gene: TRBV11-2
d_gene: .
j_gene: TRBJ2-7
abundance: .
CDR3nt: TGTGTCAGTAGCTTCGGAGGGGCTAGCGACCAGTACTTC
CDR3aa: CVSSFGGASDQYF

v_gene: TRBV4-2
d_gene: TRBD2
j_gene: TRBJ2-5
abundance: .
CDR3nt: TGTGCCAGCAGACAGGGACTAGCGGGGACCCAAGAGACTCAGTACTTC
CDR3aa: CASRQGLAGTQETQYF

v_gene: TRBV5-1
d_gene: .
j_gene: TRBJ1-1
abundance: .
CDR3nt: TGCGCCAGCAGTTCCCAGGGAGACACTGAAGCTTTCTTT
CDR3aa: CASSSQGDTEAFF

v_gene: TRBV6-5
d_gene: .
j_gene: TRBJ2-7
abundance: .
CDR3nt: TGTGAGAGCAGTAGGGCCGTGAGCTCCTACGAGCAGTACTTC
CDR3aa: CESSRAVSSYEQYF

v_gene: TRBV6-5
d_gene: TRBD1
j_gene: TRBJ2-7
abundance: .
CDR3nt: TGTGCCAGCAGACTGGACAGGGACATGTCCTACGAGCAGTATTTC
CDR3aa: CASRLDRDMSYEQYF

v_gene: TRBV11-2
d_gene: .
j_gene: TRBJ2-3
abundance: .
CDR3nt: TGTGCCAGCAGCCTCGAACATCAGAGCACAGATACGCAGTACTTT
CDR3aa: CASSLEHQSTDTQYF

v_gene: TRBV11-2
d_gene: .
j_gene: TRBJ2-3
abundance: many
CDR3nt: TGTGCCAGCAGCAGAAGAAGTACAGGGAACACAGATACGCAGTATTTT
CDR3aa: CASSRRSTGNTDTQYF

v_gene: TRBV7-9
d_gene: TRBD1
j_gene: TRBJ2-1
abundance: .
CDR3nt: TGTGCCTACAGCGCGAGACAGGGCCACAATGAGCAGTTCTTC
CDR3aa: CAYSARQGHNEQFF

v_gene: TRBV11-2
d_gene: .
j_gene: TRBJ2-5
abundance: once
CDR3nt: TGTGACAGTAGCTTATTTCTGGAAGAGACCCAGTACTTC
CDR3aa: CDSSLFLEETQYF

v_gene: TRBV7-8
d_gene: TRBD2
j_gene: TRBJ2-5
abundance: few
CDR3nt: TGTGCCAGCAGCTCAGTCAGCCTAGCGGGAGGGGGAGAGACCCAGTACTTC
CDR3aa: CASSSVSLAGGGETQYF

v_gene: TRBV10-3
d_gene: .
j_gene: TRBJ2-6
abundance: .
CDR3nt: TGTGCCATTAGTACGGGGCCAGGCTCTGGGGCCAACGTCCTGTCTTTC
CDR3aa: CAISTGPGSGANVLSF

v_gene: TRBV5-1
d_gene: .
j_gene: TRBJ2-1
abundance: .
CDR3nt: TGCGCCAGCAGCTTGGGACTCCAATCCAATGAGCATTTCTTC
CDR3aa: CASSLGLQSNEHFF

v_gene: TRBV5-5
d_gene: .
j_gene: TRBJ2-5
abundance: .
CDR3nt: TGTGCCAGCAGCATGAGGACGGGCAAAGAGACCCAGTACTTC
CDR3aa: CASSMRTGKETQYF

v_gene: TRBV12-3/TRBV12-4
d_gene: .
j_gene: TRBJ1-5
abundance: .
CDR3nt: TGTGCCAGCAGTAGGTCAGGGAGCAATCAGCCCCGGCATTTT
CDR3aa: CASSRSGSNQPRHF

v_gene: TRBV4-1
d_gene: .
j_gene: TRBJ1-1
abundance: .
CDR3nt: TGCACCAGCAGCCAAGAGCGAGCAGGGATGAACACTGAAGCTTTCTTT
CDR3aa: CTSSQERAGMNTEAFF

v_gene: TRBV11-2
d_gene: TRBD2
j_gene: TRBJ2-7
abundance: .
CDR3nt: TGTGCCAGCAGCGCCATTTCCCGACTAGCGGGAGGGCAGAAACCCTACGAGCAGTACTTC
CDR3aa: CASSAISRLAGGQKPYEQYF

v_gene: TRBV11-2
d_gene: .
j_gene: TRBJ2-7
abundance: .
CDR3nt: TGTGCCAGCAGCCCCCGGGGGGCGAGCTCCTACGAGCAGTACTTC
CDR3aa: CASSPRGASSYEQYF

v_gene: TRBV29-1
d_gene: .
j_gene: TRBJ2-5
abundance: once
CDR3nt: TGCTGCGTTGAAGGCAGGGGCGTACTGGGGGAGACCCAGTACTTT
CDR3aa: CCVEGRGVLGETQYF

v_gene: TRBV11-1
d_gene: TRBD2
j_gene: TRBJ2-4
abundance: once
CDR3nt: TGTGCCAGCAGCTTTCCCGGGACTAGTGGGAACAAAAACATTCAATACTTC
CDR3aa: CASSFPGTSGNKNIQYF

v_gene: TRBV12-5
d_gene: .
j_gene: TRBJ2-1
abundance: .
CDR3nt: TGTGCTAGTGGTCTCCAATGGGGTGAGCAGTTCTTC
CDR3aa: CASGLQWGEQFF

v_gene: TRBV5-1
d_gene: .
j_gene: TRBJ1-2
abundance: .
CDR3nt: TGCGCCAGCAGCTTGGTTCAGGGGTCTAACTATGACTACACCTTC
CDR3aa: CASSLVQGSNYDYTF

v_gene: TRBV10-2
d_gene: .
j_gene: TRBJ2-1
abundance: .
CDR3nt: TGCGCCAGCAGTGAGGGCGGGTTACTTAATGAGCAGTTCTTC
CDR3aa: CASSEGGLLNEQFF

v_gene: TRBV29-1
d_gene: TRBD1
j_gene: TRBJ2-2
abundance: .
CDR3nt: TGCAGCGTTGAAGGACAGGGGTCTGGGGAGCTGTTATTT
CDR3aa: CSVEGQGSGELLF

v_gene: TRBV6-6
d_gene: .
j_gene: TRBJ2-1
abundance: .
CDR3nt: TGTGCCAGCAGTTACGCAGAACCTGAGCAGTTCTTC
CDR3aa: CASSYAEPEQFF

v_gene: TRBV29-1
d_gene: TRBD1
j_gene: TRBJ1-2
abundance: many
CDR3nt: TGCAGCGTTACTACAGGGGGGAGAGGCTACACCTTC
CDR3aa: CSVTTGGRGYTF